The 23 T cell receptor beta chains given below trace back to one sample, sequenced in a study of blood T cell repertoires in COVID-19. TCRdb's table, derived via immunoSEQ multiplex PCR, lists solely in-frame clones and lacks some. The table includes fewer than 60,000 clones, about 84% detected once. The sequencing input was peripheral blood. These receptors all stem from a man between 60 and 75 years old with acute or convalescent COVID-19.

This clone was counted between two and nine times. The gene calls are TRBV29-1 and TRBJ2-1, with 8 bases that match TRBD2. V gave up 2 bases and J gave up 5 bases; unmatched junction bases: 5. Germline assignment: CDR1 SQVTM and CDR2 ANQGSEA. The CDR3 is made up of 14 amino acids. DNA of the CDR3: TGCAGCGTTGAATCAGCGGGGGAGGACAATGAGCAGTTCTTC. It codes for CSVESAGEDNEQFF.

This chain joins TRBV5-5 and TRBJ1-6, with D possibly TRBD1 on 6 matching bases. Germline V gene sequence: CDR1 SGHKS, CDR2 YYEKEE (reference sequence). CDR3 length: 14 residues. V lost 4 bases, J lost 7 bases, and 12 bases lay in between. The CDR3 reads CASSGGNANSPLHF. The CDR3, as DNA: TGTGCCAGCAGCGGGGGCAACGCCAATTCACCCCTCCACTTT.

This clone came up once. The rearrangement uses TRBV7-8 and TRBJ1-5; D gene unclear. The germline V and J ends were trimmed by 5 bases and 7 bases, with 12 bases remaining between them. This CDR3 spans 13 amino acids. Looked up from germline, CDR1 is SGHVS and CDR2 is FQNEAQ. Here the CDR3 reads CASSPSTQQPQHF. CDR3 nucleotides: TGTGCCAGCAGCCCCTCCACGCAGCAGCCCCAGCATTTT.

The V gene is TRBV9, the J gene TRBJ1-2, with a weak D call TRBD1 (5 bases). This CDR3 has 13 amino acids. Per germline, CDR1 SGDLS and CDR2 YYNGEE. Trimming left V 0 bases short and J 8 bases short, with 11 bases between. CDR3 coding DNA: TGTGCCAGCAGCGTAGCGGGAGGGGAAGGCTACACCTTC. Amino acid sequence: CASSVAGGEGYTF.

This rearrangement joins TRBV4-1 to TRBJ2-5; weak D call: TRBD1 (6 bases). Per germline, CDR1 MGHRA and CDR2 YSYEKL. V gave up 3 bases and J gave up 4 bases, with 9 bases separating them. This CDR3 has 13 amino acids. The CDR3 nucleotides read TGCGCCAGCAGCCAGGCCAGGGGAGAGACCCAGTACTTC. Translating it yields CASSQARGETQYF.

In its sample, this clone was seen a few times. The V gene is TRBV7-3, the J gene TRBJ2-7; 10 bases map to TRBD2. V shed 5 bases and J 5 bases; nucleotides not matched to a gene: 6. The CDR3 loop spans 14 amino acids. Per the germline V gene, CDR1 is SGHTA and CDR2 is FQGTGA. As DNA, the CDR3 is TGTGCCAGCAGCCCTAGCGGGGGAGGCGACGAGCAGTACTTC. Protein: CASSPSGGGDEQYF.

This sequence joins TRBV5-1 and TRBJ1-1; 7 positions agree with TRBD1. Germline V lookup: CDR1 SGHRS, CDR2 YFSETQ. V lost 4 bases and J lost 0; bases outside the gene matches: 3. This CDR3 spans 14 amino acids. The CDR3 DNA reads as TGCGCCAGCAGCCCGACAGGGTTGAACACTGAAGCTTTCTTT. Protein product: CASSPTGLNTEAFF. Variable domain in full (rest from reference TRBV5-1 and TRBJ1-1): KAGVTQTPRYLIKTRGQQVTLSCSPISGHRSVSWYQQTPGQGLQFLFEYFSETQRNKGNFPGRFSGRQFSNSRSEMNVSTLELGDSALYLCASSPTGLNTEAFFGQGTRLTVV.

The chain combines TRBV15 with TRBJ2-1, with 7 bases lining up with TRBD1. Germline CDR1 is LNHNV and CDR2 is YYDKDF (reference sequence). V shed 7 bases, J shed 4 bases, and the junction held 4 bases outside the gene matches. The length of the CDR3 is 13 residues. The CDR3 loop is CATMRGQYNEQFF. The DNA for the CDR3 is TGTGCCACCATGAGGGGGCAATACAATGAGCAGTTCTTC.

The gene calls are TRBV28 and TRBJ2-3; the match to TRBD2 covers 8 bases. The length of the CDR3 is 17 residues. Germline values: CDR1 MDHEN, CDR2 SYDVKM. Germline trimming cut 1 base from V and 6 bases from J; bases unmatched to any gene: 12. DNA of the CDR3: TGTGCCAGCAGTTTATTCAAGCTGACGGGGGGGCCGGATACGCAGTATTTT. Translating it yields CASSLFKLTGGPDTQYF.

The chain carries TRBV5-4 and TRBJ1-5; unclear D gene. V gave up 0 bases and J gave up 0 bases, with 7 bases separating them. This CDR3 region has 15 residues. CDR1 is SGHNT, CDR2 YYREEE, per germline (reference sequence). CDR3 DNA: TGTGCCAGCAGCTTGGTCAGTTATAGCAATCAGCCCCAGCATTTT. Translating gives CASSLVSYSNQPQHF.

This sequence joins TRBV30 and TRBJ1-2; D call uncertain. The CDR3 is 12 amino acids. Germline-derived CDR1 and CDR2 are GTSNPN and SVGIG (reference sequence). The ends were cut back, 0 bases at V and 5 bases at J, with 7 bases in the middle. This chain's CDR3 is CAWSVTDYGYTF. The CDR3 DNA is TGTGCCTGGAGTGTGACTGATTATGGCTACACCTTC.

The rearrangement joins TRBV9 to TRBJ1-2; D is uncertain. CDR3 size: 15 residues. Germline V CDR1 and CDR2: SGDLS, YYNGEE. Trimming removed 0 bases at V and 2 bases at J, with 11 bases between. DNA of the CDR3: TGTGCCAGCAGCGTAGGGTCCCAACGGAACTATGGCTACACCTTC. Residues: CASSVGSQRNYGYTF.

V and J are TRBV30 and TRBJ2-7; D is perhaps TRBD1 (5 bases). Germline V lookup: CDR1 GTSNPN, CDR2 SVGIG (reference sequence). V was pared by 0 bases and J by 4 bases, with 7 bases between. This CDR3 region has 12 residues. CDR3 bases: TGTGCCTGGAGTGTGACAGTTTACGAGCAGTACTTC. Translation: CAWSVTVYEQYF.

J is TRBJ1-5 and V is TRBV27, with D tentatively TRBD1 (6 bases). The CDR3 sequence is 14 residues long. Germline CDR1 is MNHEY and CDR2 is SMNVEV (reference sequence). The V and J ends lost 6 bases and 5 bases respectively, with 14 bases between them. The CDR3 region has the DNA TGTGCCAGCAGCACGGCAGGGGCGCATCAGCCCCAGCATTTT. It yields the protein CASSTAGAHQPQHF.

J is TRBJ1-2 and V is TRBV9, with TRBD1 matching 10 bases. The CDR3 is 16 amino acids. The V gene end was trimmed by 0 bases and the J gene end by 7 bases; junction bases not matched to a gene: 9. CDR1 is SGDLS and CDR2 is YYNGEE in the germline V gene. DNA for the CDR3: TGTGCCAGCAGCGTAGGTCGCGAGACAGGGGGCTTTGGCTACACCTTC. Its translation: CASSVGRETGGFGYTF.

The chain joins TRBV3-1 (or the pseudogene TRBV3-2) to TRBJ2-2, with TRBD1 identical over 9 bases. This CDR3 is built from 17 residues. Trimming cost V 1 base and J 7 bases; bases outside gene matches: 10. Germline assignment: CDR1 LGHDT and CDR2 YNNKEL (reference sequence). As DNA, the CDR3 is TGTGCCAGCAGCCAAGTGGGGACAGGGAAGGGCATCGGGGAGCTGTTTTTT. Its translation: CASSQVGTGKGIGELFF.

The chain links TRBV9 to TRBJ1-2; a possible D gene is TRBD1 (6 bases). CDR3 length: 18 residues. Germline V CDR1 and CDR2: SGDLS, YYNGEE. With 0 bases removed from V and 1 base from J, the gap between germline ends came to 19 bases. The chain's CDR3 is CASSVVVLGTPFNYGYTF. In nucleotides, the CDR3 is TGTGCCAGCAGCGTAGTGGTCTTGGGGACACCATTTAACTATGGCTACACCTTC.

This chain links TRBV6-5 with TRBJ1-2; D is uncertain. Germline loops: CDR1 MNHEY, CDR2 SVGAGI. This CDR3 is built from 14 residues. Trimming removed 1 base from V and 8 bases from J, with 14 bases in between. The CDR3 sequence is CASSYLGRGYGYTF. For the CDR3, the DNA is TGTGCCAGCAGTTACTTAGGGCGGGGTTACGGCTACACCTTC.

The V gene is TRBV3-1 (or the pseudogene TRBV3-2), the J gene TRBJ1-3; D is unclear. Looked up from germline, CDR1 is LGHDT and CDR2 is YNNKEL (reference sequence). The CDR3 covers 17 residues. The V end lost 2 bases, the J end lost 0 bases, and 14 bases lay between the germline ends. CDR3 sequence: CASSQSGALRSGNTIYF. The CDR3 region has the DNA TGTGCCAGCAGCCAAAGCGGAGCGCTGCGCTCTGGAAACACCATATATTTT.

J is TRBJ1-2 and V is TRBV15, with unresolved D. The V end was cut by 0 bases, the J end by 5 bases, with 7 bases between. The CDR3 consists of 13 residues. The germline V gene has CDR1 LNHNV and CDR2 YYDKDF (reference sequence). The CDR3 spells CATSREDFYGYTF. The CDR3 DNA follows: TGTGCCACCAGCAGAGAGGACTTTTATGGCTACACCTTC. Looking up the rest from reference TRBV15 and TRBJ1-2 gives the full variable domain: DAMVIQNPRYQVTQFGKPVTLSCSQTLNHNVMYWYQQKSSQAPKLLFHYYDKDFNNEADTPDNFQSRRPNTSFCFLDIRSPGLGDTAMYLCATSREDFYGYTFGSGTRLTVV.

The chain is built from TRBV19 and TRBJ1-2, with TRBD1 matching 8 bases. The CDR3 extends over 16 amino acids. Germline CDR1 reads LNHDA; CDR2 reads SQIVND (reference sequence). With V trimmed by 9 bases and J by 0 bases, 12 bases remained unmatched. The CDR3 nucleotides are TGTGCCAGACACGATTCGGGACAGGCCCCTAACTATGGCTACACCTTC. It is translated as CARHDSGQAPNYGYTF.

The V and J genes are TRBV5-1 and TRBJ2-3; D is perhaps TRBD1 (7 bases). Trimming shortened V by 6 bases and J by 12 bases, and 23 bases separated the two germline ends. CDR1 and CDR2 (germline): SGHRS, YFSETQ. This CDR3 has 14 amino acids. Here the CDR3 DNA reads TGCGCCAGCAAGGAGGGACAGCAATCCGTTCCTCAGTATTTT. Protein sequence: CASKEGQQSVPQYF. Full variable domain (remainder filled in from reference TRBV5-1 and TRBJ2-3): KAGVTQTPRYLIKTRGQQVTLSCSPISGHRSVSWYQQTPGQGLQFLFEYFSETQRNKGNFPGRFSGRQFSNSRSEMNVSTLELGDSALYLCASKEGQQSVPQYFGPGTRLTVL.

V and J are TRBV19 and TRBJ2-2; 10 nucleotides align to TRBD2. V gave up 2 bases and J gave up 2 bases; unmatched junction bases: 5. The CDR3 has 17 amino acids. CDR1 and CDR2 from the germline V gene are LNHDA and SQIVND (reference sequence). The CDR3 coding sequence is TGTGCCAGTAGTATATGGGCTAGCGGGGGAAACACCGGGGAGCTGTTTTTT. It yields the protein CASSIWASGGNTGELFF. Together with reference TRBV19 and TRBJ2-2, the CDR3 gives the full variable domain: DGGITQSPKYLFRKEGQNVTLSCEQNLNHDAMYWYRQDPGQGLRLIYYSQIVNDFQKGDIAEGYSVSREKKESFPLTVTSAQKNPTAFYLCASSIWASGGNTGELFFGEGSRLTVL.